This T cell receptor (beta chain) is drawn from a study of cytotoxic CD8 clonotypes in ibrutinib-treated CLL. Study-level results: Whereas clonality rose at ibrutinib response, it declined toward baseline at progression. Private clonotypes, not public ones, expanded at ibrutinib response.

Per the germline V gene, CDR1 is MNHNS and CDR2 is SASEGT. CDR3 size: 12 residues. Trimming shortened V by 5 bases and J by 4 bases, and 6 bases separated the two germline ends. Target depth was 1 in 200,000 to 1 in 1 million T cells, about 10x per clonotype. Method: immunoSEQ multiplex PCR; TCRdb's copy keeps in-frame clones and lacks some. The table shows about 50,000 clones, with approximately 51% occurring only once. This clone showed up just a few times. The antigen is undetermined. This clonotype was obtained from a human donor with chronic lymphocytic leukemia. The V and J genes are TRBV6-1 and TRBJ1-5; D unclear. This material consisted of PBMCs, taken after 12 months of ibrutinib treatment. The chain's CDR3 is CASSPKNQPQHF. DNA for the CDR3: TGTGCCAGCAGTCCGAAGAATCAGCCCCAGCATTTT.